This T cell receptor beta chain was recorded in a study of cytomegalovirus exposure and HLA in healthy donors. Study observations and caveats: Based on reports, TCR beta sequences accurately predicted HLA-A and HLA-B alleles for most subjects. Three of the chains that were CMV-associated were confirmed in vitro to be specific for CMV antigens.

60 Vbeta and 13 Jbeta primers were used in PCR. TCRdb's copy holds only in-frame clones and misses some; the assay was immunoSEQ multiplex PCR. Altogether over 80,000 clones are present, approximately 83% being singletons, with the ten largest covering over 3%. The germline gives CDR1 SSHAT, CDR2 FNYEAQ (reference sequence). V gave up 4 bases and J gave up 2 bases, with 14 bases separating them. The CDR3 is made up of 16 amino acids. This clone is a singleton in its sample. Its antigen is still unknown. The clonotype was recovered from a man in his forties in good health and CMV-seronegative. Sequenced: PBMCs. The J gene is TRBJ1-4, the V gene TRBV7-7, with D uncertain. The CDR3 is CASSSPPFGTNEKLFF. The DNA of the CDR3 is TGTGCCAGCAGCTCCCCCCCCTTCGGGACTAATGAAAAACTGTTTTTT.